This T cell receptor (beta chain) came from a study of blood T cell repertoires in COVID-19. The V and J ends lost 5 bases and 0 bases respectively, with 11 bases between them. This CDR3 is built from 15 residues. Germline V CDR1 and CDR2: KGHSH, LQKENI. Authors' methods: By means of reference gene primer amplification, nucleated cell counts were estimated. Repertoires were generated with immunoSEQ multiplex PCR, while TCRdb's copy carries only in-frame clones and drops some. V and J calls and clone size come straight from that table; D and trimming were deduced from the DNA. The sample lists roughly 190,000 clones; roughly 91% were seen once.

Sequenced: peripheral blood. The clonotype comes from a human donor in a cohort sampled during active COVID-19. V gene TRBV18 combines with J gene TRBJ2-1; D gene ambiguous. In nucleotides, the CDR3 is TGTGCCAGCTCAGTAGGCTACAGCTCCTACAATGAGCAGTTCTTC. This codes for CASSVGYSSYNEQFF.